The T cell receptor beta chain under discussion was sequenced for a study of blood T cell repertoires in COVID-19. Overall study context: Samples representing acute and convalescent COVID-19 were sourced from the United States, Italy and Spain. The analysed material was cDNA or gDNA that came from T cells, B-cell-depleted T cells, or PBMCs.

This CDR3 spans 15 amino acids. Germline V lookup: CDR1 LNHDA, CDR2 SQIVND (reference sequence). V lost 7 bases, J lost 1 base, and 6 bases stayed unmatched. In the source study's methods: How many nucleated cells were present was estimated from reference gene primer amplification. Method: immunoSEQ multiplex PCR; TCRdb's copy keeps in-frame clones and lacks some. V, J and clone size derive from that table, while D and trimming were established from the DNA sequence. The sample contains a few hundred thousand clones, around 90% of which appear only once. This clone was seen a single time. The chain joins TRBV19 to TRBJ2-2; 7 nucleotides agree with TRBD1. The sample was peripheral blood. The TCR originated in a man in his sixties with acute or convalescent COVID-19. The DNA for the CDR3 is TGTGCCAGTATGACCGGGACAGTGAACACCGGGGAGCTGTTTTTT. Amino acid sequence: CASMTGTVNTGELFF.